This TCR beta chain appears in the sequencing data of a study of control samples from healthy donors and cancer patients. A few counts support this clone. Clones were read by immunoSEQ multiplex PCR, and TCRdb kept only the in-frame ones, dropping some. The sample records 65,000 to 95,000 clones, more than 75% being singletons. V lost 1 base and J lost 2, with 9 bases in between. Per the germline V gene, CDR1 is SGHTA and CDR2 is FQGNSA. This CDR3 is 15 amino acids long. The sequence was collected from a man aged 45-65 years in good health. Input material: blood. J is TRBJ1-3 and V is TRBV7-2; D call uncertain. CDR3 residues: CASSLDTTTGNTIYF. DNA for the CDR3: TGTGCCAGCAGCTTAGACACTACTACTGGAAACACCATATATTTT.